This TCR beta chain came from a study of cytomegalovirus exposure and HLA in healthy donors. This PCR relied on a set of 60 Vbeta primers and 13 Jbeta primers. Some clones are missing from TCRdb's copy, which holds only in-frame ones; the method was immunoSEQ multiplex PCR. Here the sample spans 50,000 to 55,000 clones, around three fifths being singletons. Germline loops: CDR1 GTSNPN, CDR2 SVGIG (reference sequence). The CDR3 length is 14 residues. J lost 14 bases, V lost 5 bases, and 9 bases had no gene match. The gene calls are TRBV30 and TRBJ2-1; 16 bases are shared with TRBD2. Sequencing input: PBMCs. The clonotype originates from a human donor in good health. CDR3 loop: CAWDPGTSGGAKFF. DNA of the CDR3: TGTGCCTGGGACCCCGGGACTAGCGGGGGGGCGAAGTTCTTC.